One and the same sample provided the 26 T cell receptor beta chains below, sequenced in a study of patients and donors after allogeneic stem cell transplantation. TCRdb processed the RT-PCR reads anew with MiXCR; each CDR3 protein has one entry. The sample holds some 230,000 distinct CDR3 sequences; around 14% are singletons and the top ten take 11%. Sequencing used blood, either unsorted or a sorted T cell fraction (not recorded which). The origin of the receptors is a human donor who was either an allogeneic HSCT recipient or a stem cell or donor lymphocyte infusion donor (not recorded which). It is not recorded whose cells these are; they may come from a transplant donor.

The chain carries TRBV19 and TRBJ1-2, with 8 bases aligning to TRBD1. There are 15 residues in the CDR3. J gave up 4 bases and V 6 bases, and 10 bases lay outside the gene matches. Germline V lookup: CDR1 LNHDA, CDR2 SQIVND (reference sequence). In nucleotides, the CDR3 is TGTGCCAGTAGCCAAGACAGGGGTTACGGCTATGGCTACACCTTC. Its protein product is CASSQDRGYGYGYTF.

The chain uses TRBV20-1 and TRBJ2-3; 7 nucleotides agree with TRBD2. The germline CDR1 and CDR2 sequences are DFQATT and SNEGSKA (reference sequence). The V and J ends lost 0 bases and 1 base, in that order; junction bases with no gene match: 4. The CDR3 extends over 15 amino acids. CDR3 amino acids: CSAREGGSGTDTQYF. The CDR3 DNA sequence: TGCAGTGCTAGAGAGGGCGGGAGCGGCACAGATACGCAGTATTTT.

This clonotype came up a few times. The CDR3 region has the DNA TGTGCCAGCAGAGAAACAGGGGACGATGGCTACACCTTC. Encoded protein: CASRETGDDGYTF. The rearrangement uses TRBV6-1 and TRBJ1-2, with 7 bases that match TRBD1. V lost 6 bases and J lost 6; bases outside the gene matches: 7. The length of the CDR3 is 13 residues. Germline CDR1 reads MNHNS; CDR2 reads SASEGT.

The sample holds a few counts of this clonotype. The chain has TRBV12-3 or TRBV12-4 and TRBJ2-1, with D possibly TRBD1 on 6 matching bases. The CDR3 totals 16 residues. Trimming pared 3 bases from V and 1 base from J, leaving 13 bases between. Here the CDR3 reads CASSFSRTVSYNEQFF. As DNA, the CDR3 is TGTGCCAGCAGTTTTAGCCGGACAGTTTCCTACAATGAGCAGTTCTTC.

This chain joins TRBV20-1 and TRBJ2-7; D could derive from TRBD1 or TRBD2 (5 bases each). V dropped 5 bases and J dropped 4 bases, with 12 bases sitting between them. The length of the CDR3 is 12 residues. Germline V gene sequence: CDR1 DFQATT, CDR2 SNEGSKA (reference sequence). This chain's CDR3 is CSAARDGYEQYF. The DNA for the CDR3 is TGCAGTGCTGCACGGGACGGATACGAGCAGTACTTC.

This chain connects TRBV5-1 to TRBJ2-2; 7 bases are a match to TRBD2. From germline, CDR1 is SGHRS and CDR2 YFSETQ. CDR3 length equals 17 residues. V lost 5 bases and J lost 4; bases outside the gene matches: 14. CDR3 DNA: TGCGCCAGCAGTCCCGCCCTTGGCGGGAGTGGCACCGGGGAGCTGTTTTTT. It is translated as CASSPALGGSGTGELFF. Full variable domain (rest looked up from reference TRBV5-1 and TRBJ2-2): KAGVTQTPRYLIKTRGQQVTLSCSPISGHRSVSWYQQTPGQGLQFLFEYFSETQRNKGNFPGRFSGRQFSNSRSEMNVSTLELGDSALYLCASSPALGGSGTGELFFGEGSRLTVL.

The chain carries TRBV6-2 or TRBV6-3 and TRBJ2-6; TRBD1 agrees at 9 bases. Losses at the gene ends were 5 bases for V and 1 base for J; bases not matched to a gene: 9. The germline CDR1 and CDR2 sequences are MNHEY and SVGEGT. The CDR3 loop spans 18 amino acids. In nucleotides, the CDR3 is TGTGCCAGCAGTCTTGGACAGGGGAGGAGGTCTGGGGCCAACGTCCTGACTTTC. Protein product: CASSLGQGRRSGANVLTF.

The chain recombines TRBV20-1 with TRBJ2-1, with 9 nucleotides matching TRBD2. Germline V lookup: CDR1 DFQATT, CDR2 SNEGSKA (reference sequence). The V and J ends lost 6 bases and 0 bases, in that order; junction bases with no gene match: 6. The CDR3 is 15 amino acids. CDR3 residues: CSAWTSAGSYNEQFF. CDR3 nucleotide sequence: TGCAGTGCATGGACTAGCGCGGGCTCCTACAATGAGCAGTTCTTC.

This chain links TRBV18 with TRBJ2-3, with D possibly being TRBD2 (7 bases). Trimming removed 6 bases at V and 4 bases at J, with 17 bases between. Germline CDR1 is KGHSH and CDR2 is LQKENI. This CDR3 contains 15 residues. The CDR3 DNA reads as TGTGCCAGCTCGGAAACGGGGGGCCGGGCAGATACGCAGTATTTT. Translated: CASSETGGRADTQYF.

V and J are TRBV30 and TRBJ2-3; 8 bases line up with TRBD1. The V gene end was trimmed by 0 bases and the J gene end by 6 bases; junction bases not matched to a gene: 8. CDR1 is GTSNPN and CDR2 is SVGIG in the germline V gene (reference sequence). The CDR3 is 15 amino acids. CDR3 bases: TGTGCCTGGAGTGTAAGTCAGGGGGCGTCGGATACGCAGTATTTT. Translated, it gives CAWSVSQGASDTQYF.

The CDR3 nucleotides are TGTGCCAGCAGCGCGGGACAGGGGGGAAAAAACATTCAGTACTTC. It translates to CASSAGQGGKNIQYF. This rearrangement joins TRBV7-9 to TRBJ2-4; 11 nucleotides align to TRBD1. V dropped 5 bases and J dropped 4; count of bases not matched to a gene: 4. This CDR3 is 15 amino acids long. Germline V gene lookup returns CDR1 SEHNR and CDR2 FQNEAQ (reference sequence).

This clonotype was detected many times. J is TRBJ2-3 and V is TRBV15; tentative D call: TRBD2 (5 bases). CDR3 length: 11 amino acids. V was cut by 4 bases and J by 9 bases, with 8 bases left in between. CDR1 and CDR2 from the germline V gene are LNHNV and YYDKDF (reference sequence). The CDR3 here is CATSTGITQYF. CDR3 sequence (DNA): TGTGCCACCAGCACGGGAATCACGCAGTATTTT.

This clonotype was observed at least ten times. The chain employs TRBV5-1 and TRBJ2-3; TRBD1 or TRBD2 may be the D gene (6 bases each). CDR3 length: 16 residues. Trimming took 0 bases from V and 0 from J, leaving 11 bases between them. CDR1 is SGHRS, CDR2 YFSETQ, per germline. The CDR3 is CASSLGGGTSTDTQYF. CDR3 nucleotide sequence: TGCGCCAGCAGCTTGGGCGGAGGGACAAGCACAGATACGCAGTATTTT.

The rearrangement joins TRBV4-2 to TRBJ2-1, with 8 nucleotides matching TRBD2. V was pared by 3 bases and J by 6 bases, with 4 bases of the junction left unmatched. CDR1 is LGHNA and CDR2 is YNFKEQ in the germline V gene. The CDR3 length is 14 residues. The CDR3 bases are TGTGCCAGCAGCCATGACGGGACTAGCAATGAGCAGTTCTTC. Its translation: CASSHDGTSNEQFF.

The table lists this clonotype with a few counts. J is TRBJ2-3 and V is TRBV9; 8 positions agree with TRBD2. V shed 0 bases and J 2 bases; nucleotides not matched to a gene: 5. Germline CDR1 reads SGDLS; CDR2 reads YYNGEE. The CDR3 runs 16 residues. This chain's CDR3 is CASSVEAGATTDTQYF. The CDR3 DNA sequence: TGTGCCAGCAGCGTAGAAGCGGGGGCGACCACAGATACGCAGTATTTT.

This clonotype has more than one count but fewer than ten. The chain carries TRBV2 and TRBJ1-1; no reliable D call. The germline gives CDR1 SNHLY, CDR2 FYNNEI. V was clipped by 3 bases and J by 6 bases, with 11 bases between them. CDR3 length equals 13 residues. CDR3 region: CASSDLRPPEAFF. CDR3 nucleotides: TGTGCCAGCAGTGACCTCAGGCCGCCTGAAGCTTTCTTT.

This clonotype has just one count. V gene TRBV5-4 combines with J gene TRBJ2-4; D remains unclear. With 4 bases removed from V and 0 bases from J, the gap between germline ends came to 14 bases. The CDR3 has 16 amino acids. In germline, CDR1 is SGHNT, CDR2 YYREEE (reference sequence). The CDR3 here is CASSLMAGLAKNIQYF. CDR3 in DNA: TGTGCCAGCAGCCTGATGGCAGGCTTAGCCAAAAACATTCAGTACTTC.

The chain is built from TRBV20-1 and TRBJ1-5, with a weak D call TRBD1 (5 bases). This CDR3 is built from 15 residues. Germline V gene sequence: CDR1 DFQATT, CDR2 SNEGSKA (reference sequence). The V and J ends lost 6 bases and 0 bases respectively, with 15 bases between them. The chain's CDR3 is CSARDRDGSNQPQHF. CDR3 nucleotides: TGCAGTGCCCGCGACCGGGACGGTAGCAATCAGCCCCAGCATTTT.

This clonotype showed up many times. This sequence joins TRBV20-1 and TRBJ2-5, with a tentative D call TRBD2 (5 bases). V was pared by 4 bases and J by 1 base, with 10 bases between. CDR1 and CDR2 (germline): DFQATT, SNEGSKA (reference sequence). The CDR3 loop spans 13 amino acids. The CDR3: CSANGESQETQYF. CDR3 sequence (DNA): TGCAGTGCTAACGGGGAGTCCCAAGAGACCCAGTACTTC.

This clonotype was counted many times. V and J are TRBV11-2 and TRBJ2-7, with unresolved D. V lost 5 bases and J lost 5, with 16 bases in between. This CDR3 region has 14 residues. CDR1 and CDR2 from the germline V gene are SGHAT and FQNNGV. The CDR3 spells CASSPAWGGNEQYF. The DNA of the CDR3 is TGTGCCAGCAGCCCTGCCTGGGGTGGCAACGAGCAGTACTTC.

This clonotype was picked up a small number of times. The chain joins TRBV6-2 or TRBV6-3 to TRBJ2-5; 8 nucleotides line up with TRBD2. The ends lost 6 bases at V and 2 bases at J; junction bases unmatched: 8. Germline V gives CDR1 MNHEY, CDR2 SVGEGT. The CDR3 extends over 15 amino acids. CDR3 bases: TGTGCCAGCAGACATCAAGCGGGGGCTCAAGAGACCCAGTACTTC. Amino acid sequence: CASRHQAGAQETQYF.

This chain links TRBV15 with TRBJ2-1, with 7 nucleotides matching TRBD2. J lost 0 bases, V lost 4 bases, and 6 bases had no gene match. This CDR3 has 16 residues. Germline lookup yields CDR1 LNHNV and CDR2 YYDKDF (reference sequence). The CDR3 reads CATSKVSGNSYNEQFF. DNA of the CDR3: TGTGCCACCAGCAAAGTAAGCGGGAACTCCTACAATGAGCAGTTCTTC.

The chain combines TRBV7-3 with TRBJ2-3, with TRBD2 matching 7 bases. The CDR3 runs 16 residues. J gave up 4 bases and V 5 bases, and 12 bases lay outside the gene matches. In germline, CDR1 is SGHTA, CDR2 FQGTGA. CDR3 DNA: TGTGCCAGCAGCCGAAGCCGGGCTAGCGGATCAGATACGCAGTATTTT. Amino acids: CASSRSRASGSDTQYF.

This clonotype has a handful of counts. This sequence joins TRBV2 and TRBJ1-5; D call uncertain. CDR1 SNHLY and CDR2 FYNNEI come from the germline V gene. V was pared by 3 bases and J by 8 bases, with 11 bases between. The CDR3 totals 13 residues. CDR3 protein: CASSETRFEPQHF. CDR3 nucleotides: TGTGCCAGCAGTGAGACCCGATTTGAGCCCCAGCATTTT.

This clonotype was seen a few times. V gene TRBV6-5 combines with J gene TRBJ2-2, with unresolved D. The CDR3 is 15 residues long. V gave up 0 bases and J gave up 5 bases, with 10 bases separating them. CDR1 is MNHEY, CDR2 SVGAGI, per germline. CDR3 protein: CASSYSRYPTGELFF. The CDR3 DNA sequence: TGTGCCAGCAGTTACTCACGCTATCCTACCGGGGAGCTGTTTTTT.

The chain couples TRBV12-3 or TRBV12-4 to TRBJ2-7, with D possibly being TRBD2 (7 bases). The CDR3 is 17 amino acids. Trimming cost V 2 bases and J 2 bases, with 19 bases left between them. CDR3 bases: TGTGCCAGCAGTTTAATCGCCCTAGCGGAGGGGGCCTACGAGCAGTACTTC. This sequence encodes CASSLIALAEGAYEQYF.